This TCR beta chain was retrieved from a study of beta chain features in type 1 diabetes. Study-wide points: A closer apparent resemblance between naive, central memory and Treg TCRB repertoires was seen in patients than in healthy donors.

The authors reverse transcribed all of the isolated RNA, so sequencing captured expressed TCRB transcripts. Libraries were prepared by immunoSEQ multiplex PCR; TCRdb keeps only in-frame clonotypes and omits some of them. The table has 900,000 or so clones, 15% to 20% seen once. Remarks on this clone: Its target is not known.

Per germline, CDR1 MGHDK and CDR2 SYGVNS. The CDR3 is 15 amino acids. Trimming removed 4 bases at V and 0 bases at J, with 10 bases between. The chain is built from TRBV25-1 and TRBJ1-3; perhaps TRBD1 as D (6 bases). This sequence originates from a woman between 18 and 29 years old in good health. Sequencing was performed on naive CD4+ T cells from blood. The CDR3 region is CASSVTGSSGNTIYF. The CDR3 coding sequence is TGTGCCAGCAGTGTTACAGGGAGCTCTGGAAACACCATATATTTT.